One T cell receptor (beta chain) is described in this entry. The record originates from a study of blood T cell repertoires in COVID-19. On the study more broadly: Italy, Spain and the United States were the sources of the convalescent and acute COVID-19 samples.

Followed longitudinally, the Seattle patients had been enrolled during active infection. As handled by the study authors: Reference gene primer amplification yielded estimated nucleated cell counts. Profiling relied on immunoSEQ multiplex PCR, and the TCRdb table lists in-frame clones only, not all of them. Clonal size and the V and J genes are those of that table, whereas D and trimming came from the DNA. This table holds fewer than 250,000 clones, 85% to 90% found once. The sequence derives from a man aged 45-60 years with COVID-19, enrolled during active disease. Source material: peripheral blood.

The CDR3 DNA reads as TGCGCCAGCAGCCAAGGCCCCGGACAGGGGGCGGACTATGGCTACACCTTC. It is translated as CASSQGPGQGADYGYTF. J is TRBJ1-2 and V is TRBV4-3; 11 bases map to TRBD1. CDR3 size: 17 residues. Losses at the gene ends were 1 base for V and 3 bases for J; bases not matched to a gene: 7. Germline V gene lookup returns CDR1 LGHNA and CDR2 YSLEER.